The present entry profiles one T cell receptor (beta chain) with its context. J gave up 0 bases and V 6 bases, and 5 bases lay outside the gene matches. This CDR3 contains 15 residues. CDR1 and CDR2 from the germline V gene are LNHDA and SQIVND (reference sequence). The record originates from a study of blood T cell repertoires in COVID-19. Only in-frame clones appear in the TCRdb table, and some are missing; sequencing was by immunoSEQ multiplex PCR. The table lists hundreds of thousands of clones, 70% to 90% of them singletons. This TCR was recovered from a man aged 18 to 29 with active or convalescent COVID-19. The chain joins TRBV19 to TRBJ2-3; 8 bases match TRBD2. The sample comprised peripheral blood. CDR3 amino acids: CASRRLASSTDTQYF. CDR3 bases: TGTGCCAGTAGGCGACTAGCGTCGAGCACAGATACGCAGTATTTT. Supplemented by reference TRBV19 and TRBJ2-3, the full variable domain reads DGGITQSPKYLFRKEGQNVTLSCEQNLNHDAMYWYRQDPGQGLRLIYYSQIVNDFQKGDIAEGYSVSREKKESFPLTVTSAQKNPTAFYLCASRRLASSTDTQYFGPGTRLTVL.